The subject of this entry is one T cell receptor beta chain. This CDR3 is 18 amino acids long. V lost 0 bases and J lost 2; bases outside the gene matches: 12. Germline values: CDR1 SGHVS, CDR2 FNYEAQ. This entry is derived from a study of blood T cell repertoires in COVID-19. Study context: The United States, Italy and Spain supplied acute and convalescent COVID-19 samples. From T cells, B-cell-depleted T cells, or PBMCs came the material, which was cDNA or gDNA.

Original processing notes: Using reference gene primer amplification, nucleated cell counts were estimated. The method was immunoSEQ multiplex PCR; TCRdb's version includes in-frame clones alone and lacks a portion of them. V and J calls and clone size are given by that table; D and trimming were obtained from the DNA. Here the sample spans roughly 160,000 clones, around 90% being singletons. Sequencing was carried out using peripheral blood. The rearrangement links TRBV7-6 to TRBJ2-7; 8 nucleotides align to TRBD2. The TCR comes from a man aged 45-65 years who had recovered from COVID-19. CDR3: CASSLAPMSSGFPYEQYF. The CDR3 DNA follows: TGTGCCAGCAGCTTAGCCCCAATGTCTAGCGGGTTCCCCTACGAGCAGTACTTC.